The clone carrying this T cell receptor (beta chain) has a count of ten or more. What it binds is not known. V was cut by 5 bases and J by 5 bases, with 15 bases left in between. Germline V gene lookup returns CDR1 MNHNS and CDR2 SASEGT. The CDR3 runs 15 residues. The source of the sample is a study of tumor and adjacent non-tumor tissue in lung cancer. Study outcomes and limitations: In normal lung, the top 100 clones were significantly more dominant than in tumor.

This sample's RNA came from whole unsorted tissue. TCRbeta libraries were built with three rounds of nested PCR, modified from ARM-PCR. TCRdb recomputed calls from the multiplex PCR reads with MiXCR, one row per CDR3 protein. In the table there are approximately 90,000 distinct CDR3 sequences, less than 80% of which are singletons. The receptor's source is a man aged 60-69 years with non-small cell lung cancer. This sequence joins TRBV6-1 and TRBJ1-4; D is uncertain. Sequenced: lung tumor tissue. This CDR3 reads CASSSAGSKNEKLFF. In nucleotides, the CDR3 is TGTGCCAGCAGTTCCGCAGGCAGCAAAAATGAAAAACTGTTTTTT.